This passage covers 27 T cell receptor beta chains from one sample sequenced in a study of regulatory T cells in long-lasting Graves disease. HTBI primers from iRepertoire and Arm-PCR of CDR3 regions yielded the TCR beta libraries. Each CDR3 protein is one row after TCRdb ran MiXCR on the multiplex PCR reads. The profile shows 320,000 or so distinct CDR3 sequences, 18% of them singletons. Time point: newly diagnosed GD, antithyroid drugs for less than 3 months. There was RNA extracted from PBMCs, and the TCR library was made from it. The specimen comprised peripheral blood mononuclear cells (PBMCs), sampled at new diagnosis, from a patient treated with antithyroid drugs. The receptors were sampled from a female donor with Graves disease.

The CDR3: CASSERRGKLFF. In DNA, the CDR3 is TGTGCCAGCAGTGAACGGAGGGGAAAACTGTTTTTT. The chain joins TRBV2 to TRBJ1-4, with TRBD1 as a possible D gene (5 bases). V was pared by 2 bases and J by 10 bases, with 8 bases between. The CDR3 length is 12 residues. Germline CDR1 reads SNHLY; CDR2 reads FYNNEI.

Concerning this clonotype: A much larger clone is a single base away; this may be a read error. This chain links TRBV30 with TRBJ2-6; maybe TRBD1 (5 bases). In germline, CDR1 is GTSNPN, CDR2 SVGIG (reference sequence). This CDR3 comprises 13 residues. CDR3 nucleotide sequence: TGTGCCTGGAAGTGGGCTGGGGCCGACGTCCTGACTTTC. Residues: CAWKWAGADVLTF.

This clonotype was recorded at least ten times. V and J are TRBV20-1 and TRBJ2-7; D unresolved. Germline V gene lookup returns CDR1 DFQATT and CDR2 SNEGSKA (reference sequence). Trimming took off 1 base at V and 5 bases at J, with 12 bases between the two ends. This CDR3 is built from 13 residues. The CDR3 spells CSARGTPPDEQYF. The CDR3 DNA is TGCAGTGCTAGAGGGACCCCACCGGACGAGCAGTACTTC.

The CDR3 here is CASSLVGYYEQYF. In nucleotides, the CDR3 is TGTGCCAGCAGCTTAGTAGGGTACTACGAGCAGTACTTC. The J gene is TRBJ2-7, the V gene TRBV11-2; D not resolved. CDR1 SGHAT and CDR2 FQNNGV come from the germline V gene. V shed 1 base and J shed 3 bases, with 7 bases lying between them. The CDR3 consists of 13 residues.

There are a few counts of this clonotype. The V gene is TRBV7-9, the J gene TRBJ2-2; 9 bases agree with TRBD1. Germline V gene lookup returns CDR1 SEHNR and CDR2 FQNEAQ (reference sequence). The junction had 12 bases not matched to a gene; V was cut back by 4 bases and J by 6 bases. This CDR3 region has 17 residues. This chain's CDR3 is CASSSSPGTGSAGELFF. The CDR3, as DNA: TGTGCCAGCAGCTCCAGTCCCGGGACAGGGTCGGCCGGGGAGCTGTTTTTT.

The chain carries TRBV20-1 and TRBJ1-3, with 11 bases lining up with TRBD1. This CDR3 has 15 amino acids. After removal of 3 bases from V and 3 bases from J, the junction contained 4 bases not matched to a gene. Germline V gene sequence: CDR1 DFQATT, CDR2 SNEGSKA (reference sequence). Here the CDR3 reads CSARMGQGDGNTIYF. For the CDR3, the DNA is TGCAGTGCTAGGATGGGACAGGGGGATGGAAACACCATATATTTT.

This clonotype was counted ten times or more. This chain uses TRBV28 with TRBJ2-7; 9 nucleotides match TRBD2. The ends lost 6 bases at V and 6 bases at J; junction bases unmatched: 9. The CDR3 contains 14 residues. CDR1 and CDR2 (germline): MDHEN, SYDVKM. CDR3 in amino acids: CASSLLAGLSEQYF. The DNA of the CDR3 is TGTGCCAGCAGCCTACTAGCGGGCCTCTCCGAGCAGTACTTC. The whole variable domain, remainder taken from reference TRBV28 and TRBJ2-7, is DVKVTQSSRYLVKRTGEKVFLECVQDMDHENMFWYRQDPGLGLRLIYFSYDVKMKEKGDIPEGYSVSREKKERFSLILESASTNQTSMYLCASSLLAGLSEQYFGPGTRLTVT.

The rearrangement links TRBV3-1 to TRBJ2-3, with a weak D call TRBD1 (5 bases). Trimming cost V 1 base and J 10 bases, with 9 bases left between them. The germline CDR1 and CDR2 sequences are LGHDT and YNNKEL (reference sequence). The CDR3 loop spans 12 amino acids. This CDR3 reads CASSQVGRAQYF. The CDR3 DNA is TGTGCCAGCAGCCAAGTGGGCAGGGCGCAGTATTTT.

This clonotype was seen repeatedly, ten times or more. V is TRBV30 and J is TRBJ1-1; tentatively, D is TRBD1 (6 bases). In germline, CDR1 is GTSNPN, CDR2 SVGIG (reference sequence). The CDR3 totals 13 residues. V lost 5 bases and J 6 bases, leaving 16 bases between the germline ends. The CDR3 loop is CAWEGGGAAEAFF. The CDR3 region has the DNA TGTGCCTGGGAGGGAGGGGGAGCGGCTGAAGCTTTCTTT.

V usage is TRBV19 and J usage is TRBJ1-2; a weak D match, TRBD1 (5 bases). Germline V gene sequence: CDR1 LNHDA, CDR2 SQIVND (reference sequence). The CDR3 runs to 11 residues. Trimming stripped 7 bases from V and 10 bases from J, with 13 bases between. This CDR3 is CASKTRQFYTF. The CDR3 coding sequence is TGTGCCAGTAAGACAAGACAGTTCTACACCTTC.

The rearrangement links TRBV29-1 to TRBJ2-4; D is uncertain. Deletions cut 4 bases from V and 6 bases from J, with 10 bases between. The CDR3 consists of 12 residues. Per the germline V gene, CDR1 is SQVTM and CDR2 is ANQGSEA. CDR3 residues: CSVGVEGNIQYF. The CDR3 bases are TGCAGCGTTGGGGTAGAAGGAAACATTCAGTACTTC.

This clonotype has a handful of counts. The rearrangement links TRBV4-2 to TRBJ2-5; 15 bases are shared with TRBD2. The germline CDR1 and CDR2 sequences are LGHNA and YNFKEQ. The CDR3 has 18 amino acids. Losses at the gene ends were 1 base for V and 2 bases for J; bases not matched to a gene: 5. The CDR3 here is CASSQGTSGRGPQETQYF. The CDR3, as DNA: TGTGCCAGCAGCCAAGGGACTAGCGGGAGGGGACCACAAGAGACCCAGTACTTC.

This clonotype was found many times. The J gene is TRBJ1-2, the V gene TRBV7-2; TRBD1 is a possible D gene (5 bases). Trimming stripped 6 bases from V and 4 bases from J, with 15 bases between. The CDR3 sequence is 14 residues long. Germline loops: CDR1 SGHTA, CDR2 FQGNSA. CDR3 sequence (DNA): TGTGCCAGCAGTCCCGGACATCCCAGCTATGGCTACACCTTC. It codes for CASSPGHPSYGYTF.

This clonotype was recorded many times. In DNA form, the CDR3 reads TGTGCCAGCAGTTTTACTGGGGTAAATTCACCCCTCCACTTT. Protein product: CASSFTGVNSPLHF. The rearrangement joins TRBV28 to TRBJ1-6; D unclear. This CDR3 is built from 14 residues. Trimming stripped 3 bases from V and 7 bases from J, with 10 bases between. Germline CDR1 and CDR2: MDHEN and SYDVKM. The whole variable domain, filled in from reference TRBV28 and TRBJ1-6, reads DVKVTQSSRYLVKRTGEKVFLECVQDMDHENMFWYRQDPGLGLRLIYFSYDVKMKEKGDIPEGYSVSREKKERFSLILESASTNQTSMYLCASSFTGVNSPLHFGNGTRLTVT.

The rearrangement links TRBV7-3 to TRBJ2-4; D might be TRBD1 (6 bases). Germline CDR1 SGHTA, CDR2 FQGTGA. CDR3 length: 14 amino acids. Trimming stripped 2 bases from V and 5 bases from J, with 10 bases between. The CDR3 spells CASSLPGTQNIQYF. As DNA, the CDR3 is TGTGCCAGCAGCTTACCCGGGACACAAAACATTCAGTACTTC.

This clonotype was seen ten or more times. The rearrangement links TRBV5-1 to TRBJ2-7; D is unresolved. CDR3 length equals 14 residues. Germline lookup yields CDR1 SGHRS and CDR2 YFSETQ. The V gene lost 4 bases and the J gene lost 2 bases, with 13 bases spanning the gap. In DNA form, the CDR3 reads TGCGCCAGCAGCACCGAGCCTACCGCCTACGAGCAGTACTTC. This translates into CASSTEPTAYEQYF.

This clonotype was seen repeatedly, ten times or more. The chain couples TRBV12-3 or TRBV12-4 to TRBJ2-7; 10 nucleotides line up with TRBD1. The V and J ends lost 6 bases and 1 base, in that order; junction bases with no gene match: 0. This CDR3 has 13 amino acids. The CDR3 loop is CASRGQGSYEQYF. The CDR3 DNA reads TGTGCCAGCAGGGGACAGGGGTCCTACGAGCAGTACTTC.

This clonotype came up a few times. The CDR3 DNA reads TGTGCCACCAGCAGAGACAATTGGGGGACGCAGTATTTT. As protein: CATSRDNWGTQYF. The V gene is TRBV15, the J gene TRBJ2-3; D possibly uses TRBD1 or TRBD2 (5 bases each). CDR3 size: 13 residues. Germline-derived CDR1 and CDR2 are LNHNV and YYDKDF (reference sequence). V was cut by 0 bases and J by 9 bases, with 10 bases left in between.

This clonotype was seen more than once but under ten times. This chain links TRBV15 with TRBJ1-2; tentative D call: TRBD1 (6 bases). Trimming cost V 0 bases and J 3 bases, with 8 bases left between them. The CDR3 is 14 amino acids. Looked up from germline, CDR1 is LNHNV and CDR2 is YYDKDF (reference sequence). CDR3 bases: TGTGCCACCAGCAGAGATAGGGGGGACTATGGCTACACCTTC. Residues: CATSRDRGDYGYTF.

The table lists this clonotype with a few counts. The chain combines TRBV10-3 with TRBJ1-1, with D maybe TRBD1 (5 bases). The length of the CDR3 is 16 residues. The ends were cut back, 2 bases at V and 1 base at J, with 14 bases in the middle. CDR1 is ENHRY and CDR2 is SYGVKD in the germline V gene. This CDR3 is CAISEHTTGENTEAFF. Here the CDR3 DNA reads TGTGCCATCAGTGAGCATACAACAGGTGAGAACACTGAAGCTTTCTTT.

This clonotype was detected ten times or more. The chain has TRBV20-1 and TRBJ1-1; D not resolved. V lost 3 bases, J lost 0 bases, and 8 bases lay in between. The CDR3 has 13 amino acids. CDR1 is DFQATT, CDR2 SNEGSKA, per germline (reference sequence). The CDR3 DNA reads TGCAGTGCTAGCCAGACGGTGAACACTGAAGCTTTCTTT. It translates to CSASQTVNTEAFF.

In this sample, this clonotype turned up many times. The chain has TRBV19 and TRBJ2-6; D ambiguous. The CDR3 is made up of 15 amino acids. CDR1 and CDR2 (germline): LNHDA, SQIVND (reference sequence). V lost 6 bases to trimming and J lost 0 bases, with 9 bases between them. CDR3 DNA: TGTGCCAGTAGCCGACAAGTCTCTGGGGCCAACGTCCTGACTTTC. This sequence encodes CASSRQVSGANVLTF.

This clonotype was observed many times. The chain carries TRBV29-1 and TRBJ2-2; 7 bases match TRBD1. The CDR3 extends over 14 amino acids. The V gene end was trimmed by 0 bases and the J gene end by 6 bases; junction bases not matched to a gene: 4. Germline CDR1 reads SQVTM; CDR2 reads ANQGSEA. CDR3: CSVEDATGAGELFF. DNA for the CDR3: TGCAGCGTTGAAGACGCCACAGGGGCCGGGGAGCTGTTTTTT.

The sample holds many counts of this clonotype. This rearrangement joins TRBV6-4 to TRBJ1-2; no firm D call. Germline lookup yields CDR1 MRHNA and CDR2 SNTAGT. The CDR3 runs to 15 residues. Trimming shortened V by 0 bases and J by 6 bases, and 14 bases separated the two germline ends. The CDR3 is CASSDSFETGDGYTF. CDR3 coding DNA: TGTGCCAGCAGTGACTCGTTCGAAACTGGGGATGGCTACACCTTC.

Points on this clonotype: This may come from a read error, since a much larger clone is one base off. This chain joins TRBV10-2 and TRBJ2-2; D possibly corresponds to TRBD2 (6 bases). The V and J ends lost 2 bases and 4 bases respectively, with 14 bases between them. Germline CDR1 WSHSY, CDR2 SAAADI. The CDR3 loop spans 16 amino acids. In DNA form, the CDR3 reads TGCGCCAGCAGTGAGATGCGGGGTGGCGGCACCGGGGAGCTGTTTTTT. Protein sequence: CASSEMRGGGTGELFF.

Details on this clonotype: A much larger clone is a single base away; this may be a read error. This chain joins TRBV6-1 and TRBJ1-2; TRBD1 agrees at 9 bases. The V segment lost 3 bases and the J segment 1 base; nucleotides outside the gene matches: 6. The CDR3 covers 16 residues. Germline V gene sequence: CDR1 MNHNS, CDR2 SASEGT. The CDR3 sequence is CASSDVGGQGNYGYTF. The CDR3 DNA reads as TGTGCCAGCAGTGACGTGGGGGGACAGGGTAACTATGGCTACACCTTC.

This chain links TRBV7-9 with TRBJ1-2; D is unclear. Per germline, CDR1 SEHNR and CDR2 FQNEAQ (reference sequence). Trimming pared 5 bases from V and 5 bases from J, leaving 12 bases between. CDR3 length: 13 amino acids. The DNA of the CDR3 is TGTGCCAGCAGCCCCATTGTGGGGTATGGCTACACCTTC. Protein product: CASSPIVGYGYTF.